These T cell receptor beta chains were read from a single sample in a study of shared clonotypes between healthy human individuals. Libraries were prepared by immunoSEQ multiplex PCR; TCRdb keeps only in-frame clonotypes and omits some of them. The table records around 1.4 million clones, about 98.5% of them present only once. Sequencing was performed on naive CD4+ T cells sorted from blood. The origin of the receptors is a man aged 25-45 years in good health. The conserved cysteine and the conserved F or W are not part of the CDR3 here. Clone sizes are given selectively: once, few, many, or a class where the clone is expanded.

- TRBJ2-1 TRBV5-1 ASSLGSADNEQF
- TRBJ2-3 TRBV29-1 SVVTGEVTQY
- TRBJ2-1 TRBV6-6 ASSYPSPSPQF
- TRBJ1-2 TRBV11-1 ASSTTVSGGGYT
- TRBJ2-2 TRBV5-1 ASSSGLAGGFVGELF
- TRBJ1-5 TRBV7-9 ASSRLSNQPQH
- TRBJ2-3 TRBV2 ASSDGRSTDTQY
- TRBJ2-5 TRBV5-4 ASSAPGRTGEETQY
- TRBJ1-3 TRBV27 ASSLQAGPGNTIY
- TRBJ2-2 TRBV5-5 ASSLDRSNTGELF
- TRBJ1-1 TRBV5-1 ASSLVGGGEAF
- TRBJ2-1 TRBV12-5 ASGLPPYNEQF
- TRBJ1-1 TRBV5-8 ASSLRGKNTEAF
- TRBJ1-2 TRBV5-4 ASSLTQGSKDT
once TRBJ1-1 TRBV2 ASSREKNTEAF
- TRBJ2-3 TRBV4-3 ASSQDWLAGADTQY
- TRBJ2-5 TRBV19 ASSIGPGETQY
few TRBJ1-2 TRBV2 ASAAAGYT
once TRBJ1-1 TRBV27 ASSPRTEYTEAF
- TRBJ2-1 TRBV9 ASSVASTQGYNEQF
- TRBJ1-4 TRBV5-1 ASSLEASDEKLF
- TRBJ1-2 TRBV7-6 ASSKTGNYGYT
- TRBJ2-2 TRBV18 ASSPPRTGLNTGELF
- TRBJ1-1 TRBV28 ASIDRIYTEAF
- TRBJ1-3 TRBV30 AWNSQGSGNTIY
- TRBJ2-5 TRBV7-9 ASSVGLAADGETQY
- TRBJ2-3 TRBV10-2 ASRQGTSTDTQY
- TRBJ2-7 TRBV9 ASSVGAGRTYEQY
- TRBJ2-7 TRBV5-5 ASSKGLAAIRGSYEQY
once TRBJ2-2 TRBV9 ASSGTSGANTGELF
- TRBJ1-2 TRBV2 ASSPGIRMYGYT